Presented here are 23 T cell receptor beta chains from one specimen sequenced in a study of technical replicates of blood from several donors. The protocol was immunoSEQ multiplex PCR, while the TCRdb copy is restricted to in-frame clones and leaves out a portion. Among tens of thousands of clones, roughly 94% were seen once, and the ten largest hold 0.2% to 0.3%. Sequenced input: T cells isolated from PBMCs. The receptors were sampled from a human donor in good health.

The genes are TRBV7-2 and TRBJ1-5; D gene uncertain. The CDR3 loop spans 13 amino acids. Trimming stripped 3 bases from V and 7 bases from J, with 10 bases between. CDR1 is SGHTA and CDR2 is FQGNSA in the germline V gene. CDR3: CASSLSIRQPQHF. Written as DNA, the CDR3 is TGTGCCAGCAGCTTGAGTATCCGACAGCCCCAGCATTTT.

V usage is TRBV10-2 and J usage is TRBJ2-1; 7 bases align to TRBD2. J lost 8 bases, V lost 6 bases, and 10 bases had no gene match. Germline CDR1 is WSHSY and CDR2 is SAAADI. The CDR3 is 14 amino acids. The CDR3 DNA follows: TGCGCCAGCAGGTCAAGGCGGGAGTTCGATGAGCAGTTCTTC. Its translation is CASRSRREFDEQFF.

The chain joins TRBV10-2 to TRBJ1-1, with D perhaps matching TRBD1 (5 bases). Germline CDR1 is WSHSY and CDR2 is SAAADI. Trimming shortened V by 4 bases and J by 2 bases, and 11 bases separated the two germline ends. This CDR3 is built from 14 residues. CDR3 nucleotides: TGCGCCAGCAGTGTACTGACAGCTAACACTGAAGCTTTCTTT. Its protein product is CASSVLTANTEAFF.

V and J are TRBV9 and TRBJ1-1, with 9 positions matching TRBD1. From germline, CDR1 is SGDLS and CDR2 YYNGEE. V dropped 4 bases and J dropped 1; count of bases not matched to a gene: 2. The CDR3 extends over 14 amino acids. DNA of the CDR3: TGTGCCAGCAGCTCGGACAGGGGGAACACTGAAGCTTTCTTT. Its protein product is CASSSDRGNTEAFF.

The gene calls are TRBV5-6 and TRBJ1-2; the D gene is possibly TRBD1 (6 bases). Between the trimmed V and J ends, which lost 0 bases and 7 bases, there was a span of 10 bases. CDR3 length: 13 residues. Looked up from germline, CDR1 is SGHDT and CDR2 is YYEEEE. CDR3 loop: CASSLEKTGGYTF. DNA for the CDR3: TGTGCCAGCAGCTTGGAGAAGACAGGTGGCTACACCTTC.

V and J are TRBV9 and TRBJ2-1; unclear D gene. This CDR3 is built from 13 residues. Germline CDR1 reads SGDLS; CDR2 reads YYNGEE. The V end lost 1 base, the J end lost 5 bases, and 7 bases lay between the germline ends. The CDR3 DNA reads as TGTGCCAGCAGCGTATCTGGGCACAATGAGCAGTTCTTC. As protein: CASSVSGHNEQFF.

This chain links TRBV4-1 with TRBJ1-6, with unresolved D. Germline V gene lookup returns CDR1 MGHRA and CDR2 YSYEKL. The CDR3 loop spans 22 amino acids. Trimming took off 0 bases at V and 4 bases at J, with 28 bases between the two ends. The CDR3 reads CASSQELVEPGLRQIYNSPLHF. The CDR3, as DNA: TGCGCCAGCAGCCAAGAATTGGTAGAGCCGGGTTTGAGGCAGATATATAATTCACCCCTCCACTTT.

This clone was seen once. The chain uses TRBV5-1 and TRBJ1-1, with 9 bases identical to TRBD1. Losses at the gene ends were 2 bases for V and 5 bases for J; bases not matched to a gene: 1. Per germline, CDR1 SGHRS and CDR2 YFSETQ. There are 13 residues in the CDR3. The CDR3, as DNA: TGCGCCAGCAGCTTACAGGGGGCGACTGAAGCTTTCTTT. Amino acids: CASSLQGATEAFF.

The chain employs TRBV11-2 and TRBJ1-2, with a tentative D call TRBD1 (6 bases). V lost 2 bases and J 1 base, leaving 8 bases between the germline ends. From germline, CDR1 is SGHAT and CDR2 FQNNGV. The CDR3 is 14 residues long. CDR3 coding DNA: TGTGCCAGCAGCTTAAGGACAGTTAACTATGGCTACACCTTC. It yields the protein CASSLRTVNYGYTF.

The rearrangement uses TRBV27 and TRBJ1-2; D possibly corresponds to TRBD1 (6 bases). CDR3 length: 15 amino acids. Germline V lookup: CDR1 MNHEY, CDR2 SMNVEV (reference sequence). The V and J ends lost 4 bases and 1 base respectively, with 13 bases between them. This CDR3 reads CASSSLGQLNYGYTF. CDR3 bases: TGTGCCAGCAGTTCCCTGGGACAACTTAACTATGGCTACACCTTC.

The V gene is TRBV6-1, the J gene TRBJ1-4; 7 bases are a match to TRBD1. Germline V CDR1 and CDR2: MNHNS, SASEGT. The CDR3 extends over 17 amino acids. The V and J ends lost 4 bases and 5 bases, in that order; junction bases with no gene match: 13. Here the CDR3 reads CASSVIQGFHPNEKLFF. In DNA, the CDR3 is TGTGCCAGCAGTGTAATACAGGGGTTCCACCCAAATGAAAAACTGTTTTTT.

The chain has TRBV28 and TRBJ2-6; D not resolved. V was pared by 7 bases and J by 2 bases, with 6 bases between. Looked up from germline, CDR1 is MDHEN and CDR2 is SYDVKM. This CDR3 is built from 13 residues. The CDR3 DNA reads as TGTGCCAGCACCCCGGCTGGGGCCAACGTCCTGACTTTC. This codes for CASTPAGANVLTF.

The chain employs TRBV2 and TRBJ1-2; 9 positions agree with TRBD1. The ends lost 6 bases at V and 7 bases at J; junction bases unmatched: 3. Looked up from germline, CDR1 is SNHLY and CDR2 is FYNNEI. The CDR3 length is 12 residues. CDR3 bases: TGTGCCAGCAGGGGACAGGGTCCTGGCTACACCTTC. Residues: CASRGQGPGYTF.

The chain recombines TRBV28 with TRBJ2-3, with TRBD1 as a possible D gene (6 bases). Trimming left V 11 bases short and J 0 bases short, with 24 bases between. The CDR3 has 17 amino acids. The V gene's germline CDR1 is MDHEN and CDR2 SYDVKM. The CDR3 DNA reads TGTGCCGCGCAGAGGGGGTTGCTGCGGCCTAGCACAGATACGCAGTATTTT. Its protein is CAAQRGLLRPSTDTQYF.

This chain joins TRBV7-7 and TRBJ2-7; D might be TRBD1 (5 bases). The CDR3 has 14 amino acids. CDR1 SSHAT and CDR2 FNYEAQ come from the germline V gene (reference sequence). Between the trimmed V and J ends, which lost 5 bases and 2 bases, there was a span of 13 bases. The DNA of the CDR3 is TGTGCCAGCAGCCCAAATGACAGAGCCTACGAGCAGTACTTC. Protein product: CASSPNDRAYEQYF.

This chain uses TRBV7-9 with TRBJ2-1; the D gene is possibly TRBD2 (5 bases). Germline CDR1 reads SEHNR; CDR2 reads FQNEAQ (reference sequence). V shed 5 bases and J shed 10 bases, with 18 bases lying between them. The CDR3 loop spans 14 amino acids. This CDR3 reads CASSPLAGHMEQFF. The CDR3 nucleotides are TGTGCCAGCAGCCCCCTTGCGGGCCACATGGAGCAGTTCTTC.

The V gene is TRBV27, the J gene TRBJ2-7, with a weak D call TRBD1 (6 bases). The CDR3 has 14 amino acids. Germline CDR1 and CDR2: MNHEY and SMNVEV (reference sequence). The ends were cut back, 3 bases at V and 1 base at J, with 10 bases in the middle. CDR3 protein: CASSLWGPSYEQYF. CDR3 sequence (DNA): TGTGCCAGCAGTTTGTGGGGGCCATCCTACGAGCAGTACTTC.

V and J are TRBV7-8 and TRBJ1-3, with TRBD1 matching over 7 bases. The CDR3 spans 20 residues. Losses at the gene ends were 3 bases for V and 5 bases for J; bases not matched to a gene: 22. Germline lookup yields CDR1 SGHVS and CDR2 FQNEAQ. Written as DNA, the CDR3 is TGTGCCAGCAGCTTGCTTTCGGCAGGGGGAAATTCTGGAGCACGAAACACCATATATTTT. This sequence encodes CASSLLSAGGNSGARNTIYF.

This rearrangement joins TRBV28 to TRBJ2-7; no clear D. V was pared by 7 bases and J by 2 bases, with 6 bases between. Germline loops: CDR1 MDHEN, CDR2 SYDVKM. The CDR3 runs 11 residues. The chain's CDR3 is CASTTAYEQYF. Here the CDR3 DNA reads TGTGCCAGCACCACAGCCTACGAGCAGTACTTC.

J is TRBJ2-5 and V is TRBV19; D is possibly TRBD2 (6 bases). The germline V gene encodes CDR1 LNHDA and CDR2 SQIVND (reference sequence). V was pared by 4 bases and J by 5 bases, with 8 bases between. The CDR3 loop spans 12 amino acids. The CDR3 DNA is TGTGCCAGTAGTAGGGACTGGGAGACCCAGTACTTC. Protein: CASSRDWETQYF.

This sequence joins TRBV6-5 and TRBJ2-3; possible D gene TRBD2, 6 bases. Germline loops: CDR1 MNHEY, CDR2 SVGAGI. CDR3 length: 13 residues. V dropped 7 bases and J dropped 3 bases, with 11 bases sitting between them. CDR3 protein: CASTRGGTDTQYF. DNA for the CDR3: TGTGCCAGCACCCGGGGAGGAACAGATACGCAGTATTTT.

CDR3 DNA sequence: TGTGCCAGCAGCTCAGTCTCCTACGAGCAGTACTTC. It is translated as CASSSVSYEQYF. The rearrangement links TRBV6-1 to TRBJ2-7; no firm D call. Germline lookup yields CDR1 MNHNS and CDR2 SASEGT. CDR3 length: 12 amino acids. The germline V and J ends were trimmed by 6 bases and 0 bases, with 6 bases remaining between them.

The chain is built from TRBV19 and TRBJ2-7; 11 nucleotides line up with TRBD2. Germline V lookup: CDR1 LNHDA, CDR2 SQIVND (reference sequence). The trim removed 4 bases at V and 2 bases at J, leaving 4 bases unmatched. This CDR3 region has 15 residues. CDR3 sequence reads: CASSTRLAGTYEQYF. The CDR3 DNA reads TGTGCCAGTAGTACTAGACTAGCGGGGACCTACGAGCAGTACTTC.